The TCR beta chain described here comes from a study of Graves' ophthalmopathy and Graves' hyperthyroidism. About the study: The authors collected peripheral blood at initial diagnosis, before any treatment. The study, taken as a whole, reports: From stable hyperthyroidism, ophthalmopathy was separated by a 13-signature model with just under 90% sensitivity and less than 83% specificity.

This clonotype was seen ten or more times. The target antigen is unknown. Transcripts of RNA were the source for amplifying TCR beta CDR3 regions. After a first-round RT-PCR with HTBI primers, a second-round multiplex PCR was run. One entry per CDR3 protein, called by TCRdb with MiXCR from the multiplex PCR reads. The sample comprises 600,000 to 700,000 distinct CDR3 sequences, 35% to 45% of which are singletons, and 2.5% to 3.5% rests with the top ten. V lost 4 bases and J 3 bases, leaving 17 bases between the germline ends. The V gene's germline CDR1 is SGHRS and CDR2 YFSETQ. There are 15 residues in the CDR3. Patients were left out if they had other autoimmune diseases, uncontrolled infections, pregnancy or lactation.

The TCR sequence derives from an adult man with Graves' ophthalmopathy. The rearrangement uses TRBV5-1 and TRBJ2-7, with D perhaps matching TRBD1 (6 bases). Source material: peripheral blood. CDR3 residues: CASSPRDTPFYEQYF. CDR3 in DNA: TGCGCCAGCAGCCCCCGGGACACCCCCTTCTACGAGCAGTACTTC.